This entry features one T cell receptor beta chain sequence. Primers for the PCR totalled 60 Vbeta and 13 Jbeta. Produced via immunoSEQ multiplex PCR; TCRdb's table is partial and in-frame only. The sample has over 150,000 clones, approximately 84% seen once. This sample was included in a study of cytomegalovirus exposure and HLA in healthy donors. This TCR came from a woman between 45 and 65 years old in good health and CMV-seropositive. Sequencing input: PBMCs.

The CDR3 DNA sequence: TGTGCCAGCAGCTCATTCCGGGACTCTCTCTACGAGCAGTACTTC. Amino acids: CASSSFRDSLYEQYF. The V call is TRBV11-2, the J call TRBJ2-7; possibly TRBD2 for D (6 bases). Germline CDR1 SGHAT, CDR2 FQNNGV. The CDR3 is 15 amino acids. V lost 4 bases and J lost 3, with 16 bases in between.